Sequencing of this T cell receptor (beta chain) was carried out in a study of shared clonotypes between healthy human individuals. Concerning this clone itself: Antigen specificity is unknown.

The material for each subset, its genomic DNA, was split evenly across several immunoSEQ plates. How the authors handled the data: Filtering differed since immunoSEQ provided only junctions, with no quality scores. Repertoires were generated with immunoSEQ multiplex PCR, while TCRdb's copy carries only in-frame clones and drops some. Clonal size and the V and J genes are those of that table, whereas D and trimming came from the DNA. The sample records about 2.1 million clones, about 93% being singletons. Study conclusions and caveats: Non-shared clonotypes were found to have lower generation probabilities than the clonotypes that were shared by all four of the sorted-subset donors. The sharing of 5% to 6.5% of naive CD4 clonotypes was seen across a few donors.

V lost 6 bases and J lost 6; bases outside the gene matches: 10. The germline gives CDR1 MNHEY, CDR2 SMNVEV (reference sequence). This CDR3 spans 15 amino acids. Terminally differentiated effector memory CD45RA+ cells were excluded from the naive CD8 cells, which were CD45RO-negative and positively selected for CCR7. The specimen was naive CD8+ T cells from PBMCs. The V call is TRBV27, the J call TRBJ1-2; 10 nucleotides line up with TRBD1. The clonotype comes from a man between 18 and 35 years old in good health. Some clones in this sample may be carry-over from other donors' samples. CDR3 residues: CASRPLGTGDNGYTF. In DNA, the CDR3 is TGTGCCAGCAGACCCCTCGGGACAGGGGATAATGGCTACACCTTC.